This entry is about one TCR beta chain. Using immunoSEQ multiplex PCR, the repertoire was profiled, and TCRdb retains in-frame clones only, with some absent. This table has under 450,000 clones, 70% to 90% appearing once. The CDR3 length is 16 residues. From germline, CDR1 is MNHNS and CDR2 SASEGT. The V end lost 0 bases, the J end lost 0 bases, and 11 bases lay between the germline ends. This sample was included in a study of blood T cell repertoires in COVID-19. Sequencing was carried out using peripheral blood. V and J are TRBV6-1 and TRBJ1-2; possible D gene TRBD1, 5 bases. The sequence came from a woman between 50 and 59 years old with COVID-19, enrolled during active disease. The DNA of the CDR3 is TGTGCCAGCAGTGAAGCGCTTGGGGCCGCTAACTATGGCTACACCTTC. This translates into CASSEALGAANYGYTF.